These T cell receptor beta chains were read from a single sample in a study of PD-L1 blockade in urothelial cancer. The protocol was immunoSEQ multiplex PCR, while the TCRdb copy is restricted to in-frame clones and leaves out a portion. Counted here are 20,000 to 25,000 clones, around nine tenths occurring once; the ten biggest clones make up approximately 11%. The source was PBMCs, collected around atezolizumab (anti-PD-L1) treatment. The source of these receptors is a woman aged 55-69 years with urothelial cancer. Both conserved end residues are part of each CDR3. The D gene is left open where the match is weak. For some rows the clone size is stated as once, few or many, or as a class when expanded; others skip it.

>.|TRBV19|TRBJ2-7|once
CASRPRGSSYEQYF
TGTGCCAGTAGACCCCGGGGGTCATCCTACGAGCAGTACTTC
>.|TRBV7-2|TRBJ2-1|.
CASSLGVFEQFF
TGTGCCAGCAGCTTAGGTGTATTTGAGCAGTTCTTC
>.|TRBV21-1|TRBJ1-5|.
CASSNYLGGTNQPQHF
TGTGCCAGCAGCAACTACCTGGGGGGGACCAATCAGCCCCAGCATTTT
>TRBD1|TRBV5-1|TRBJ1-3|.
CASSELTGAPGNTIYF
TGCGCCAGCAGCGAGTTGACAGGGGCGCCTGGAAACACCATATATTTT
>.|TRBV6-5|TRBJ1-4|.
CATRPGDNEKLFF
TGTGCCACAAGACCAGGGGATAATGAAAAACTGTTTTTT
>.|TRBV9|TRBJ2-3|.
CASSVPTTPDTQYF
TGTGCCAGCAGCGTCCCGACAACACCAGATACGCAGTATTTT
>.|TRBV27|TRBJ1-1|.
CASSSIGHNTEAFF
TGTGCCAGCAGTTCTATTGGTCACAACACTGAAGCTTTCTTT
>.|TRBV18|TRBJ1-4|.
CASSPGLSRNEKLFF
TGTGCCAGCTCGCCCGGGTTGTCGAGAAATGAAAAACTGTTTTTT
>.|TRBV13|TRBJ2-2|few
CASGPEGQAIPGELFF
TGTGCCAGCGGGCCCGAGGGCCAGGCGATTCCCGGGGAGCTGTTTTTT
>TRBD1|TRBV4-3|TRBJ2-7|.
CASSQTTGETYEQYF
TGCGCCAGCAGCCAGACGACAGGGGAAACCTACGAGCAGTACTTC
>.|TRBV7-7|TRBJ2-5|.
CASSSLPEQETQYF
TGTGCCAGCAGCTCCCTCCCAGAACAAGAGACCCAGTACTTC
>TRBD2|TRBV7-9|TRBJ2-7|.
CASSLAAGGGSYEQYF
TGTGCCAGCAGCTTAGCAGCCGGGGGAGGGTCCTACGAGCAGTACTTC
>TRBD2|TRBV7-7|TRBJ2-1|.
CASSLGTSGSSYNEQFF
TGTGCCAGCAGCTTAGGGACTAGCGGGAGCTCCTACAATGAGCAGTTCTTC
>.|TRBV6-6|TRBJ2-2|.
CASRLLRDGELFF
TGTGCCAGCAGATTACTCAGGGACGGGGAGCTGTTTTTT
>.|TRBV19|TRBJ1-4|.
CASSIADEKLFF
TGTGCCAGTAGTATTGCGGATGAAAAACTGTTTTTT
>.|TRBV7-9|TRBJ2-2|.
CASTVGGRANTGELFF
TGTGCCAGCACCGTAGGGGGACGAGCGAACACCGGGGAGCTGTTTTTT
>.|TRBV20-1|TRBJ2-5|once
CSASGEETQYF
TGCAGTGCTTCAGGGGAAGAGACCCAGTACTTC
>TRBD2|TRBV19|TRBJ2-1|.
CASSGSSGPYNEQFF
TGTGCCAGTAGTGGTTCTAGCGGACCCTACAATGAGCAGTTCTTC
>TRBD1|TRBV5-1|TRBJ2-3|.
CASSWGGQGNGDTQYF
TGCGCCAGCAGCTGGGGTGGACAGGGGAATGGAGATACGCAGTATTTT
>.|TRBV19|TRBJ1-5|.
CASSRSRVGNQPQHF
TGTGCCAGTAGTAGGTCCAGGGTGGGCAATCAGCCCCAGCATTTT
>.|TRBV19|TRBJ2-5|.
CASRGRQETQYF
TGTGCCAGTAGGGGGAGGCAAGAGACCCAGTACTTC
>TRBD2|TRBV10-3|TRBJ2-2|.
CAISQLATNTGELFF
TGTGCCATCAGCCAACTAGCGACGAACACCGGGGAGCTGTTTTTT